This T cell receptor (beta chain) was identified in a study of lymphopenia after photon versus proton radiotherapy. Sequencing was performed with immunoSEQ multiplex PCR; in TCRdb, only in-frame clones are kept and a portion is missing. The sample lists about 70,000 clones, more than 75% occurring once. With respect to this clone: The antigen is not known.

Study-wide findings and caveats: After lymphocyte nadir, photon-treated repertoires showed oligoclonal expansion, especially CD8+ Temra. Under photons, naive T cells and diversity fell while effector/memory populations rose.

The ends were cut back, 3 bases at V and 4 bases at J, with 17 bases in the middle. Per germline, CDR1 SGHKS and CDR2 YYEKEE (reference sequence). The CDR3 extends over 16 amino acids. The receptor comes from a man older than 75 with esophageal cancer. V and J are TRBV5-5 and TRBJ1-3; perhaps TRBD1 as D (6 bases). The sequencing used peripheral blood, collected from a patient treated with proton-based radiotherapy. The CDR3, as DNA: TGTGCCAGCAGCTCCAGGCCCACACAGGGCGGAAACACCATATATTTT. Translated, it gives CASSSRPTQGGNTIYF.